This T cell receptor (beta chain) was captured in a study of human T cells and chemical hapten exposure. Background on the study: Small pooled library volume differences chiefly drove per-sample TCR yield variation.

Unfractionated whole blood was the source of the extracted total RNA. The library labeled individual cDNA molecules by adding unique molecular identifiers to them. Original analysis: A per-sample median of about 100,000 TCRs was observed, with counts ranging from roughly 20,000 to 700,000. Using its own MiXCR run on the reads, TCRdb lists one record per CDR3 protein. The V and J calls shown here were made by TCRdb, not taken from the authors' results. The table shows around 120,000 distinct CDR3 sequences, with 6.5% to 10% occurring only once. V was cut by 3 bases and J by 6 bases, with 6 bases left in between. The V gene's germline CDR1 is LNHDA and CDR2 SQIVND (reference sequence). This CDR3 comprises 12 residues.

The chain carries TRBV19 and TRBJ1-5; the D gene is possibly TRBD1 (5 bases). The origin of this receptor is a human donor in good health. Some clones in this sample may be carry-over from other donors' samples. The source material was whole blood. In nucleotides, the CDR3 is TGTGCCAGTAGTATGGGGGGTCAGCCCCAGCATTTT. Protein sequence: CASSMGGQPQHF.